This T cell receptor (beta chain) was documented in a study of blood T cell repertoires in COVID-19. Study-wide context: Sites in the United States, Italy and Spain provided acute and convalescent COVID-19 samples. Nucleic acid was either cDNA or gDNA, and it came from T cells, B-cell-depleted T cells, or PBMCs.

V lost 4 bases to trimming and J lost 0 bases, with 12 bases between them. This CDR3 has 16 amino acids. CDR1 and CDR2 (germline): LNHNV, YYDKDF (reference sequence). The authors' processing: Nucleated cell number was recorded as an estimate derived from reference gene primer amplification. The assay was immunoSEQ multiplex PCR, and TCRdb's table has in-frame clones only and misses some. Clone size and V and J calls were adopted from that table, with D and trimming inferred from the DNA. Counted here are approximately 97,000 clones, less than 95% occurring once; the ten biggest clones make up 1.5% to 2%.

The chain employs TRBV15 and TRBJ1-4; a possible D gene is TRBD1 (6 bases). What was sequenced was peripheral blood. The receptor's source is a man in his fifties or sixties with acute or convalescent COVID-19. The chain's CDR3 is CATSTLQGSTNEKLFF. The CDR3 DNA is TGTGCCACCAGCACCTTACAGGGTTCAACTAATGAAAAACTGTTTTTT.